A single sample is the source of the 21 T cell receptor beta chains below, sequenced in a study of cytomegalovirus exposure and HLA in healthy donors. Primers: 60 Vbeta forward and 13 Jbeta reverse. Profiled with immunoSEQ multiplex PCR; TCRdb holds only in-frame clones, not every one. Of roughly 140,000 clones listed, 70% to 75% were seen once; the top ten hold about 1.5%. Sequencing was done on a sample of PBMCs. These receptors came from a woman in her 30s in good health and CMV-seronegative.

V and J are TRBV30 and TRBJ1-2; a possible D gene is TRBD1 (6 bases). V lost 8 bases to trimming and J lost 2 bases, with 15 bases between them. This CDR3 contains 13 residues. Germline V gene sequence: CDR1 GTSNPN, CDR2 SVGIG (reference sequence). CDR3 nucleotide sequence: TGTGCCGGCCAGAGGGGGGGGAACTATGGCTACACCTTC. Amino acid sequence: CAGQRGGNYGYTF.

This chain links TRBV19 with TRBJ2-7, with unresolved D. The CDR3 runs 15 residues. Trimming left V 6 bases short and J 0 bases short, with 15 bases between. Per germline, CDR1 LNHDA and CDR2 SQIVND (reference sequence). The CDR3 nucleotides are TGTGCCAGTAGCATCAAACGAGGTCCCTCCTACGAGCAGTACTTC. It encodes CASSIKRGPSYEQYF.

CDR3 bases: TGTGCCAGCAGCTTAGAGCCAGGCTCCTACGAGCAGTACTTC. Its protein product is CASSLEPGSYEQYF. The gene calls are TRBV11-2 and TRBJ2-7, with D unresolved. This CDR3 is built from 14 residues. The V and J ends lost 0 bases and 0 bases respectively, with 6 bases between them. The germline gives CDR1 SGHAT, CDR2 FQNNGV.

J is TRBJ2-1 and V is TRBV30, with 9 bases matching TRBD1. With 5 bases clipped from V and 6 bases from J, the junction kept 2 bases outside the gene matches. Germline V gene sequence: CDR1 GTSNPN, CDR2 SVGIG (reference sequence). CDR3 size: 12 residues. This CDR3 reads CAWGTGPNEQFF. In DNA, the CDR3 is TGTGCCTGGGGGACAGGGCCCAATGAGCAGTTCTTC.

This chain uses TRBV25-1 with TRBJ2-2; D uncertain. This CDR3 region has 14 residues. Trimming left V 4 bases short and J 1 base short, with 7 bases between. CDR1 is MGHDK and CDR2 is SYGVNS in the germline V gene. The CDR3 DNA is TGTGCCAGCAGTGGTTCGGGGAACACCGGGGAGCTGTTTTTT. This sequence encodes CASSGSGNTGELFF. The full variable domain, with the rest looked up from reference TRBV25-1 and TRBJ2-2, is EADIYQTPRYLVIGTGKKITLECSQTMGHDKMYWYQQDPGMELHLIHYSYGVNSTEKGDLSSESTVSRIRTEHFPLTLESARPSHTSQYLCASSGSGNTGELFFGEGSRLTVL.

CDR3: CASSLRGGLGSYNEQFF. CDR3 DNA sequence: TGTGCCAGCAGCTTAAGGGGCGGCCTAGGCTCCTACAATGAGCAGTTCTTC. The chain is built from TRBV7-8 and TRBJ2-1, with a tentative D call TRBD1 (5 bases). The V gene's germline CDR1 is SGHVS and CDR2 FQNEAQ. The CDR3 extends over 17 amino acids. V was clipped by 2 bases and J by 0 bases, with 14 bases between them.

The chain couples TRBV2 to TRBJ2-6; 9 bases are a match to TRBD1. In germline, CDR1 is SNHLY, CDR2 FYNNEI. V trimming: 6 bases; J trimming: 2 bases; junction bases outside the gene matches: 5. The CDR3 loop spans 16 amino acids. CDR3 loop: CASRQQGATGANVLTF. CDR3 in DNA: TGTGCCAGCAGGCAACAGGGGGCCACTGGGGCCAACGTCCTGACTTTC.

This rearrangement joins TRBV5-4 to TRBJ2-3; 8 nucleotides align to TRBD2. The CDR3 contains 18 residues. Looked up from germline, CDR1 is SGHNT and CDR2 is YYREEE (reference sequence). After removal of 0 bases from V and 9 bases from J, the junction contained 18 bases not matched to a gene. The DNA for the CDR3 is TGTGCCAGCAGCTTGGCCGGAGGAATAGCGGGACGCCAGGGAACGCAGTATTTT. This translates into CASSLAGGIAGRQGTQYF.

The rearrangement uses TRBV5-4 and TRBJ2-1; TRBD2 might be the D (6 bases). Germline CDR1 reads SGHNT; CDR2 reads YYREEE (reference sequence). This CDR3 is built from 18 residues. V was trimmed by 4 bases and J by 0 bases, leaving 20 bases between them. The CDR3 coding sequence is TGTGCCAGCAGCCCGGGACTCGCCAAAACTAGCTCCTACAATGAGCAGTTCTTC. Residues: CASSPGLAKTSSYNEQFF.

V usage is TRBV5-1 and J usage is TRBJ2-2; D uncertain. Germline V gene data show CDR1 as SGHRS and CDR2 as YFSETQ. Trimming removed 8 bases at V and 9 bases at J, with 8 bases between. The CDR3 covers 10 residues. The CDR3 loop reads CARAVWELFF. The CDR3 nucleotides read TGCGCCAGGGCGGTCTGGGAGCTGTTTTTT. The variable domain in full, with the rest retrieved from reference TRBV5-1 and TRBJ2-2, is KAGVTQTPRYLIKTRGQQVTLSCSPISGHRSVSWYQQTPGQGLQFLFEYFSETQRNKGNFPGRFSGRQFSNSRSEMNVSTLELGDSALYLCARAVWELFFGEGSRLTVL.

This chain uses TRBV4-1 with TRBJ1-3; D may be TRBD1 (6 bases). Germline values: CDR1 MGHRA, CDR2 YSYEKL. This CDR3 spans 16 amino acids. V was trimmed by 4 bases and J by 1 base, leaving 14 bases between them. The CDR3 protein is CASSRPGGASGNTIYF. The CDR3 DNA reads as TGCGCCAGCAGCCGCCCGGGGGGGGCATCTGGAAACACCATATATTTT.

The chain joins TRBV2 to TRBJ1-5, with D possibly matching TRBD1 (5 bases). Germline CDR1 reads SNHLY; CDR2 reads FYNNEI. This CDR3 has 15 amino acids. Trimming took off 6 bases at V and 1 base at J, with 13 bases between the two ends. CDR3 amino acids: CASSRDAISNQPQHF. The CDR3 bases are TGTGCCAGCAGCAGGGATGCTATAAGCAATCAGCCCCAGCATTTT.

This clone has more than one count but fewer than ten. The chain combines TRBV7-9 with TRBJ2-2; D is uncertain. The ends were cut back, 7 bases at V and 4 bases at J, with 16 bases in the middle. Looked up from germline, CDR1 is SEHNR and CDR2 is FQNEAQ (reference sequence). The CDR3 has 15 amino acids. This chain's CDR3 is CASTPPGYVTGELFF. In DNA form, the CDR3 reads TGTGCCAGCACCCCACCCGGGTACGTCACCGGGGAGCTGTTTTTT.

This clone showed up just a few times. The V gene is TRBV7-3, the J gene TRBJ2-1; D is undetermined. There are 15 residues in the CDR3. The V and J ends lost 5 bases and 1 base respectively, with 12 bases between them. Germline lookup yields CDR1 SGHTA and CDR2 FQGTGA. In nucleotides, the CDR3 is TGTGCCAGCAGCCCTACCCCCATTTCCTACAATGAGCAGTTCTTC. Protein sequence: CASSPTPISYNEQFF.

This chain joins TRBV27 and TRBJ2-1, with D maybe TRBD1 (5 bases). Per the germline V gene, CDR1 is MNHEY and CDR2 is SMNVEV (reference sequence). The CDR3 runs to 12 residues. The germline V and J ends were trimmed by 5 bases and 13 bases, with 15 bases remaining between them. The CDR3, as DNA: TGTGCCAGCAGTGCAAGAACAGGTAAACAGTTCTTC. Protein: CASSARTGKQFF.

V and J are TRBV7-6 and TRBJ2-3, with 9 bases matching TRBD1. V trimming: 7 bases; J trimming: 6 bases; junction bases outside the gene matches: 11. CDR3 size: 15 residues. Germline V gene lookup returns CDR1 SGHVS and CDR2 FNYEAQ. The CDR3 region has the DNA TGTGCCAGCACCGGTCTTCGGACAGGGGAGGATACGCAGTATTTT. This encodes CASTGLRTGEDTQYF.

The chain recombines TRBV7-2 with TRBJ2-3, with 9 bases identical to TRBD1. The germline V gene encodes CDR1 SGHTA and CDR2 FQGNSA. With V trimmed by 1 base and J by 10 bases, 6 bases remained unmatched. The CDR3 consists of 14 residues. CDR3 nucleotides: TGTGCCAGCAGCTTAGTAACTACAGGGGGCGCGCAGTATTTT. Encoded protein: CASSLVTTGGAQYF.

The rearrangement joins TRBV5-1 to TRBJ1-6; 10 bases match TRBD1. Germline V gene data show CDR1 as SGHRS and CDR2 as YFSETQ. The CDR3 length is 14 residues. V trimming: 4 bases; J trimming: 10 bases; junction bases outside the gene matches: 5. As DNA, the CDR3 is TGCGCCAGCAGCCTAGACAGGGGGCAATCACCCCTCCACTTT. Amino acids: CASSLDRGQSPLHF.

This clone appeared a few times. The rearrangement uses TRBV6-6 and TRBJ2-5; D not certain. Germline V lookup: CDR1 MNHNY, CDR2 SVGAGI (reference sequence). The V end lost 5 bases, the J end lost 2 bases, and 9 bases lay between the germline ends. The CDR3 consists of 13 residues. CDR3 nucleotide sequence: TGTGCCAGCAGTACGCAGATTCAAGAGACCCAGTACTTC. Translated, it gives CASSTQIQETQYF.

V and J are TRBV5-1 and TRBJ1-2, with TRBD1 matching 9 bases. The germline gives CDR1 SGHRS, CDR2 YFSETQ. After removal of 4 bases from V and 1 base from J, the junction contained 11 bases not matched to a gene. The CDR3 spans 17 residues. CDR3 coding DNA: TGCGCCAGCAGCAGGAGGACAGGGGAACGCGGTAACTATGGCTACACCTTC. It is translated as CASSRRTGERGNYGYTF.

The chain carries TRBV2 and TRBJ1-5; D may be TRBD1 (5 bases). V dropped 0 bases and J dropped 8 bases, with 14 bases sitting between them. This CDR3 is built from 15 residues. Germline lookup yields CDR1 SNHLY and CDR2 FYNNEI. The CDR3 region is CASSEAPLTDKPQHF. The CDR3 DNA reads TGTGCCAGCAGTGAAGCCCCTCTAACGGACAAGCCCCAGCATTTT.